The 4 T cell receptor beta chains in this list originate from one sample, sequenced in a study of cytomegalovirus exposure and HLA in healthy donors. The PCR was carried out with 60 Vbeta primers and 13 Jbeta primers. Clones were sequenced by immunoSEQ multiplex PCR, and TCRdb holds only the in-frame ones, with some missing. This table holds roughly 88,000 clones, over 75% found once. The source material was PBMCs. The receptors were gathered from a man younger than 45 in good health and CMV-seropositive.

The chain links TRBV7-3 to TRBJ2-3; TRBD2 agrees at 13 bases. The germline V gene encodes CDR1 SGHTA and CDR2 FQGTGA. The CDR3 contains 17 residues. The J segment lost 11 bases and the V segment lost 1 base, leaving 12 bases of the junction unmatched. As DNA, the CDR3 is TGTGCCAGCAGCTTAAGGTCCCTCGGGACTAGCGGGATAGGGCAGTATTTT. Translating gives CASSLRSLGTSGIGQYF.

The chain couples TRBV11-1 to TRBJ1-1; 7 nucleotides agree with TRBD1. CDR1 is SGHAT, CDR2 FQDESV, per germline (reference sequence). This CDR3 contains 14 residues. The junction had 7 bases not matched to a gene; V was cut back by 2 bases and J by 7 bases. This CDR3 reads CASSLLGGRGEAFF. The CDR3 DNA is TGTGCCAGCAGCTTACTAGGGGGCAGGGGTGAAGCTTTCTTT. Variable domain in full (rest from reference TRBV11-1 and TRBJ1-1): EAEVAQSPRYKITEKSQAVAFWCDPISGHATLYWYRQILGQGPELLVQFQDESVVDDSQLPKDRFSAERLKGVDSTLKIQPAELGDSAMYLCASSLLGGRGEAFFGQGTRLTVV.

Many counts were recorded for this clone. The rearrangement uses TRBV6-5 and TRBJ1-2; TRBD1 might be the D (6 bases). CDR1 is MNHEY and CDR2 is SVGAGI in the germline V gene. Trimming took 6 bases from V and 1 from J, leaving 15 bases between them. This CDR3 has 15 residues. CDR3: CASRSSGTFNYGYTF. The CDR3 coding sequence is TGTGCCAGCAGGTCCTCCGGGACATTTAACTATGGCTACACCTTC.

The chain recombines TRBV4-2 with TRBJ2-4; D not resolved. The CDR3 is made up of 16 amino acids. Per the germline V gene, CDR1 is LGHNA and CDR2 is YNFKEQ. The germline V and J ends were trimmed by 0 bases and 0 bases, with 9 bases remaining between them. In DNA form, the CDR3 reads TGTGCCAGCAGCCAAGAGCGGATACTAGCCAAAAACATTCAGTACTTC. Translation: CASSQERILAKNIQYF.